This passage covers 12 T cell receptor beta chains from one sample sequenced in a study of PD-1 blockade in classical Hodgkin lymphoma (dated by TCRdb to 2020 to 2022). Library creation used the immunoSEQ multiplex PCR assay. TCRdb mirrors the immuneACCESS table, restricted to in-frame sequences. Some clones are absent from its copies; in checked studies, under half trace to an unresolved V gene, and the reason for the others is unknown. The sample data list approximately 29,000 clones, and roughly 77% of these were observed just once. Clones ranked in the top ten supply around 15% of the sample. The meaning of the sample's time point label: cycle 4 day 1 (C4D1), after more than 5 weeks of nivolumab. Relapse after autologous stem cell transplantation had occurred in all trial patients, and cohorts A, B and C were distinguished by prior brentuximab vedotin exposure. This specimen was peripheral blood mononuclear cells (PBMCs), taken before the fourth cycle of nivolumab. These receptors were obtained from a human donor with classical Hodgkin lymphoma.

The V call is TRBV19, the J call TRBJ1-4; 8 bases are a match to TRBD1. V shed 5 bases and J 5 bases; nucleotides not matched to a gene: 7. Germline loops: CDR1 LNHDA, CDR2 SQIVND (reference sequence). The CDR3 extends over 15 amino acids. The CDR3 sequence: CASSGTGGKNEKLFF. In DNA, the CDR3 is TGTGCCAGTAGTGGCACAGGGGGGAAGAATGAAAAACTGTTTTTT.

This clone was picked up a small number of times. At the DNA level, this CDR3 is encoded by other sequences in the same sample as well. CDR3 sequence: CASSELTEAFF. CDR3 nucleotides: TGTGCCAGCAGTGAACTAACTGAAGCTTTCTTT. This chain links TRBV6-1 with TRBJ1-1, with D uncertain. Between the trimmed V and J ends, which lost 2 bases and 5 bases, there was a span of 3 bases. This CDR3 contains 11 residues. CDR1 is MNHNS, CDR2 SASEGT, per germline.

The CDR3 spells CASSYSSGLLSEQYF. The DNA of the CDR3 is TGTGCCAGCAGTTACTCCTCGGGACTTCTCTCCGAGCAGTACTTC. This rearrangement joins TRBV6-5 to TRBJ2-7, with D tentatively TRBD2 (6 bases). With 0 bases removed from V and 6 bases from J, the gap between germline ends came to 15 bases. The germline gives CDR1 MNHEY, CDR2 SVGAGI. The CDR3 has 15 amino acids.

The CDR3: CASGLGDALPAFF. CDR3 DNA: TGTGCTAGTGGTTTGGGGGACGCGCTTCCAGCTTTCTTT. This rearrangement joins TRBV12-5 to TRBJ1-1; D possibly corresponds to TRBD1 (5 bases). The CDR3 is 13 residues long. CDR1 LGHNT and CDR2 FRNRAP come from the germline V gene. The ends were cut back, 1 base at V and 10 bases at J, with 13 bases in the middle. Full variable domain (rest looked up from reference TRBV12-5 and TRBJ1-1): DARVTQTPRHKVTEMGQEVTMRCQPILGHNTVFWYRQTMMQGLELLAYFRNRAPLDDSGMPKDRFSAEMPDATLATLKIQPSEPRDSAVYFCASGLGDALPAFFGQGTRLTVV.

This chain uses TRBV7-2 with TRBJ2-7; 7 bases align to TRBD2. CDR1 is SGHTA and CDR2 is FQGNSA in the germline V gene. The CDR3 loop spans 14 amino acids. After removal of 3 bases from V and 1 base from J, the junction contained 3 bases not matched to a gene. CDR3 sequence reads: CASSFMGGSYEQYF. CDR3 nucleotides: TGTGCCAGCAGCTTTATGGGAGGGTCCTACGAGCAGTACTTC.

J is TRBJ1-4 and V is TRBV2; D remains ambiguous. The CDR3 loop spans 12 amino acids. Germline CDR1 and CDR2: SNHLY and FYNNEI. V lost 7 bases to trimming and J lost 12 bases, with 15 bases between them. This CDR3 reads CASILGGTQLFF. The CDR3 coding sequence is TGTGCCAGCATATTGGGTGGCACGCAACTGTTTTTT.

The chain combines TRBV10-2 with TRBJ2-2; 11 bases agree with TRBD1. J gave up 6 bases and V 8 bases, and 8 bases lay outside the gene matches. Germline assignment: CDR1 WSHSY and CDR2 SAAADI. The CDR3 runs 15 residues. This chain's CDR3 is CASARGTGGPGELFF. CDR3 bases: TGCGCCAGCGCGAGGGGGACAGGGGGGCCCGGGGAGCTGTTTTTT.

This sequence joins TRBV28 and TRBJ2-7; no reliable D call. CDR3 length: 14 residues. Trimming removed 6 bases from V and 4 bases from J, with 16 bases in between. CDR1 is MDHEN and CDR2 is SYDVKM in the germline V gene. CDR3: CASSSNVGFYEQYF. CDR3 in DNA: TGTGCCAGCAGCTCTAACGTGGGTTTTTACGAGCAGTACTTC.

The chain uses TRBV5-1 and TRBJ2-2, with 9 bases fitting TRBD1. Trimming took 4 bases from V and 4 from J; bases not matched to a gene: 8. This CDR3 region has 16 residues. The germline CDR1 and CDR2 sequences are SGHRS and YFSETQ. The CDR3 DNA sequence: TGCGCCAGCAGCCATACTGCGACAGGGGGCACCGGGGAGCTGTTTTTT. Encoded protein: CASSHTATGGTGELFF.

The V call is TRBV6-1, the J call TRBJ2-7, with D tentatively TRBD1 (7 bases). CDR1 is MNHNS and CDR2 is SASEGT in the germline V gene. This CDR3 has 13 residues. Trimming stripped 4 bases from V and 4 bases from J, with 11 bases between. The CDR3 DNA reads as TGTGCCAGCAGTGTTTCAGGGGGGTACGAGCAGTACTTC. This gives the protein CASSVSGGYEQYF.

The chain employs TRBV18 and TRBJ1-1, with a tentative D call TRBD1 (6 bases). There are 12 residues in the CDR3. The V end was cut by 3 bases, the J end by 8 bases, with 10 bases between. Germline CDR1 is KGHSH and CDR2 is LQKENI. CDR3 bases: TGTGCCAGCTCACCTTCTCAGGGGGAAGCTTTCTTT. Residues: CASSPSQGEAFF.

This sequence joins TRBV7-9 and TRBJ2-7, with 7 bases matching TRBD1. This CDR3 comprises 14 residues. J gave up 5 bases and V 5 bases, and 9 bases lay outside the gene matches. Germline CDR1 reads SEHNR; CDR2 reads FQNEAQ (reference sequence). This CDR3 is CASSRQGINDEQYF. For the CDR3, the DNA is TGTGCCAGCAGCAGACAGGGAATAAATGACGAGCAGTACTTC.